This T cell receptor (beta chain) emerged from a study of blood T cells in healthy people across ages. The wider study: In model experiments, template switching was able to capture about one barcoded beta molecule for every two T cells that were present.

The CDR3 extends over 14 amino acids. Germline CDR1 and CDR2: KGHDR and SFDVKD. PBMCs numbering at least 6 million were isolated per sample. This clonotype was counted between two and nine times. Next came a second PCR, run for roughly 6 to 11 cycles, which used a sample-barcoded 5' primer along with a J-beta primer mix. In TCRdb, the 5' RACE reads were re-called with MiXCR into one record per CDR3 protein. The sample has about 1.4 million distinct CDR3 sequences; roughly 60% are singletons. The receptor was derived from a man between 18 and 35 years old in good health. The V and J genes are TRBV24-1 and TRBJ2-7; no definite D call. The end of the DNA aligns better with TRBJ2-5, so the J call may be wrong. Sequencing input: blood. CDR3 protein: CATSESVPAETQYF. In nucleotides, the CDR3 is TGTGCCACCAGTGAAAGTGTCCCAGCGGAGACCCAGTACTTC.